This T cell receptor (beta chain) derives from a study of post-analysis software for immune sequencing data. Across the whole study: Patients had relapsing-remitting, secondary progressive or progressive-relapsing multiple sclerosis; some lacked subtype.

V lost 4 bases, J lost 4 bases, and 9 bases stayed unmatched. The germline V gene has CDR1 LGHDT and CDR2 YNNKEL (reference sequence). The CDR3 has 16 amino acids. Of note for this clonotype: Its antigen remains unknown.

Study-level findings and limits: Samples made in the same batch grouped tightly together by F measure. There was significantly lower normalized Chao1 diversity in multiple sclerosis patients than in controls. The five TRBV segments detected at higher frequency in patients than in controls included TRBV5-6, TRBV5-1 and TRBV20-1.

Tagging with unique molecular identifiers was a feature of the TCR beta cDNA libraries. It was from approximately 0.91 to 9.4 million T cells that about half a million cDNA molecules came. TCRdb re-called the PCR reads with MiXCR, one entry per CDR3 protein. The sample holds 750,000 to 950,000 distinct CDR3 sequences; under 70% are singletons and the top ten take approximately 4.4%. Sequenced material: blood. The gene calls are TRBV3-1 and TRBJ2-7; the match to TRBD2 covers 11 bases. The sequence derives from a girl aged 10-17 years with multiple sclerosis. The CDR3 region is CASSPSALAGGYEQYF. CDR3 DNA sequence: TGTGCCAGCAGCCCGTCAGCGCTAGCGGGGGGTTACGAGCAGTACTTC.